What follows are 11 T cell receptor beta chains derived from one specimen sequenced in a study of brain T cells in children with intractable seizures. Measured with immunoSEQ multiplex PCR; TCRdb has only the in-frame clones, and not every one. Among about 340,000 clones listed, roughly 93% were seen once. The time point: blood from clinic visit 5 months post-surgery; TSC patient then seizure free. The sequenced sample was peripheral blood, obtained 4 to 5 months after surgery. The source of these receptors is a boy under two years old with tuberous sclerosis and intractable seizures.

The rearrangement links TRBV3-1 (or the pseudogene TRBV3-2) to TRBJ2-6; unclear D gene. V lost 2 bases, J lost 5 bases, and 13 bases lay in between. Germline CDR1 and CDR2: LGHDT and YNNKEL (reference sequence). This CDR3 contains 16 residues. The CDR3 is CASSQFAERWANVLTF. The CDR3 nucleotides are TGTGCCAGCAGCCAATTCGCTGAGCGCTGGGCCAACGTCCTGACTTTC.

V and J are TRBV19 and TRBJ1-1, with 9 bases lining up with TRBD1. Trimming at V came to 5 bases and at J to 6 bases, leaving 4 bases not matched to a gene. Per germline, CDR1 LNHDA and CDR2 SQIVND (reference sequence). The CDR3 is 13 residues long. The CDR3: CASSLDRGPEAFF. The CDR3 DNA is TGTGCCAGTAGTTTGGACAGGGGCCCTGAAGCTTTCTTT. The full variable domain, its missing parts supplied by reference TRBV19 and TRBJ1-1, is DGGITQSPKYLFRKEGQNVTLSCEQNLNHDAMYWYRQDPGQGLRLIYYSQIVNDFQKGDIAEGYSVSREKKESFPLTVTSAQKNPTAFYLCASSLDRGPEAFFGQGTRLTVV.

This clone was recorded only once. CDR3 in amino acids: CASSSGTLSGYEQYF. The CDR3 DNA reads as TGTGCCAGCAGCTCGGGGACACTATCCGGTTACGAGCAGTACTTC. This chain joins TRBV7-9 and TRBJ2-7; the D gene is possibly TRBD1 (6 bases). The CDR3 sequence is 15 residues long. CDR1 and CDR2 from the germline V gene are SEHNR and FQNEAQ (reference sequence). V lost 4 bases, J lost 4 bases, and 17 bases lay in between.

The chain carries TRBV27 and TRBJ2-5, with 10 bases aligning to TRBD2. CDR3 length equals 16 residues. V shed 1 base, J shed 1 base, and the junction held 3 bases outside the gene matches. Germline CDR1 and CDR2: MNHEY and SMNVEV (reference sequence). Here the CDR3 reads CASSLFQRGGQETQYF. The CDR3 DNA is TGTGCCAGCAGTTTATTTCAGCGGGGGGGCCAAGAGACCCAGTACTTC.

In its sample, this clone was seen once. The CDR3 loop is CASSRGQNIQYF. The CDR3 coding sequence is TGTGCCAGCAGTCGTGGGCAAAACATTCAGTACTTC. The chain is built from TRBV6-5 and TRBJ2-4; D remains ambiguous. Trimming cost V 5 bases and J 5 bases, with 7 bases left between them. Germline lookup yields CDR1 MNHEY and CDR2 SVGAGI. The CDR3 loop spans 12 amino acids.

A single count supports this clone. This chain joins TRBV10-1 and TRBJ2-7, with D possibly called TRBD1 or TRBD2 (5 bases each). The ends were cut back, 2 bases at V and 9 bases at J, with 14 bases in the middle. The CDR3 runs 13 residues. Germline V gene lookup returns CDR1 WNHNN and CDR2 SYGVQD (reference sequence). CDR3 sequence: CASSEDGTGGQYF. As DNA, the CDR3 is TGCGCCAGCAGTGAGGACGGAACTGGGGGGCAGTACTTC.

The rearrangement links TRBV14 to TRBJ2-7; tentative D call: TRBD2 (5 bases). The length of the CDR3 is 13 residues. Trimming cost V 8 bases and J 0 bases, with 11 bases left between them. Germline lookup yields CDR1 SGHDN and CDR2 FVKESK. Written as DNA, the CDR3 is TGTGCCAGCGCGCCCGGGATCTCCTACGAGCAGTACTTC. It yields the protein CASAPGISYEQYF.

A few counts support this clone. DNA of the CDR3: TGTGCCAGCAGTTTGGGGGGCTACGAGCAGTACTTC. It is translated as CASSLGGYEQYF. The rearrangement links TRBV27 to TRBJ2-7, with D maybe TRBD2 (6 bases). The V and J ends lost 3 bases and 3 bases respectively, with 6 bases between them. CDR3 length: 12 residues. Per the germline V gene, CDR1 is MNHEY and CDR2 is SMNVEV (reference sequence).

The V and J genes are TRBV3-1 (or the pseudogene TRBV3-2) and TRBJ2-7, with D possibly matching TRBD2 (5 bases). Trimming took off 1 base at V and 3 bases at J, with 19 bases between the two ends. Germline V gene data show CDR1 as LGHDT and CDR2 as YNNKEL (reference sequence). The CDR3 extends over 17 amino acids. CDR3 nucleotides: TGTGCCAGCAGCCAAGGATGGGGTCTAGCTTTCGTCTACGAGCAGTACTTC. Translating it yields CASSQGWGLAFVYEQYF.

The chain uses TRBV7-8 and TRBJ1-2; a weak D match, TRBD1 (6 bases). Trimming cost V 5 bases and J 3 bases, with 10 bases left between them. Germline assignment: CDR1 SGHVS and CDR2 FQNEAQ. CDR3 length equals 13 residues. The CDR3 is CASSTRTDYGYTF. CDR3 bases: TGTGCCAGCAGCACCCGGACAGACTATGGCTACACCTTC. Full variable domain (outside the CDR3, taken from reference TRBV7-8 and TRBJ1-2): GAGVSQSPRYKVAKRGQDVALRCDPISGHVSLFWYQQALGQGPEFLTYFQNEAQLDKSGLPSDRFFAERPEGSVSTLKIQRTQQEDSAVYLCASSTRTDYGYTFGSGTRLTVV.

On this clone itself: Other DNA sequences within the sample encode an identical CDR3. The rearrangement uses TRBV4-1 and TRBJ2-5; TRBD2 aligns across 8 bases. In germline, CDR1 is MGHRA, CDR2 YSYEKL. The V gene end was trimmed by 2 bases and the J gene end by 5 bases; junction bases not matched to a gene: 10. This CDR3 has 16 residues. The CDR3 bases are TGCGCCAGCAGCCAACCTACTAGCGGACGAAAGGAGACCCAGTACTTC. This sequence encodes CASSQPTSGRKETQYF.